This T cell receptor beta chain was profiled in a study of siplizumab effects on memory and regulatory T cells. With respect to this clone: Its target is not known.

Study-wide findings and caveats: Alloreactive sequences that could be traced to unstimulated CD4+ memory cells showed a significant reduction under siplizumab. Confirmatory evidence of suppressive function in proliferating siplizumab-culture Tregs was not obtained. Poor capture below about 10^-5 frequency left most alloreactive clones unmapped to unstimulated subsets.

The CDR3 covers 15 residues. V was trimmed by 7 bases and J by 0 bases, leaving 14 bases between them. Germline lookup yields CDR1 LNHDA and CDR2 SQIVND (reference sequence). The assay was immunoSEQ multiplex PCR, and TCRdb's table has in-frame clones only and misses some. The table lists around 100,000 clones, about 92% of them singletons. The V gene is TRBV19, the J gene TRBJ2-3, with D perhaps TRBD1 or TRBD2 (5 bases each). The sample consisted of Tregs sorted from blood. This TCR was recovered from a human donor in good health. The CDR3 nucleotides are TGTGCCAGTACCCTCGGCTGGGGGAGCACAGATACGCAGTATTTT. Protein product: CASTLGWGSTDTQYF.